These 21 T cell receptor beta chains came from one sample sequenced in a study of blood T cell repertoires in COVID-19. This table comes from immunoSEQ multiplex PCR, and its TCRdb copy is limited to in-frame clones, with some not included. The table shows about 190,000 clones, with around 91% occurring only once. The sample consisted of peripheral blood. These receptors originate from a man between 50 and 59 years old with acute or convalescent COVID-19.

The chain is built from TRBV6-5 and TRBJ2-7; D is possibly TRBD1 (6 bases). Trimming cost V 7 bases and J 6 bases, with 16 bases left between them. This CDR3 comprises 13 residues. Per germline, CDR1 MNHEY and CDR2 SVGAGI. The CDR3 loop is CASIGDTSGEQYF. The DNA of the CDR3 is TGTGCCAGCATTGGGGACACCTCTGGCGAGCAGTACTTC.

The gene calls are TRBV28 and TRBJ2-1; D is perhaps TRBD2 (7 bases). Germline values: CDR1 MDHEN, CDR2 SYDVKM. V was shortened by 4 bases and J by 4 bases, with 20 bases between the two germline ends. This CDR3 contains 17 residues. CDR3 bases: TGTGCCAGCAGTTCCCCAGGGGCTAGCGGAATTTACAATGAGCAGTTCTTC. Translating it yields CASSSPGASGIYNEQFF.

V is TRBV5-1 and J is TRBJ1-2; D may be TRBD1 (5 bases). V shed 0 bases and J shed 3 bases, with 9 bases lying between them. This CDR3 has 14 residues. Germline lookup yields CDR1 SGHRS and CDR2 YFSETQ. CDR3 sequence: CASSLDRMDYGYTF. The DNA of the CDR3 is TGCGCCAGCAGCTTGGACAGGATGGACTATGGCTACACCTTC.

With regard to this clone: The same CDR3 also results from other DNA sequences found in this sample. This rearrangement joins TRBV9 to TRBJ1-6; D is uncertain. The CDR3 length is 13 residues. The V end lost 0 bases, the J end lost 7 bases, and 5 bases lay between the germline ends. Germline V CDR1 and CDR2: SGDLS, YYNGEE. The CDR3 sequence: CASSVATNSPLHF. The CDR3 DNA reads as TGTGCCAGCAGCGTAGCTACGAATTCACCCCTCCACTTT.

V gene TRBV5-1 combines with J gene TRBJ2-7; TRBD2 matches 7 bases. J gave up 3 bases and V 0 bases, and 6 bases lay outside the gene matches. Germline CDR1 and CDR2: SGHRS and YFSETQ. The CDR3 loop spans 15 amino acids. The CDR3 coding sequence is TGCGCCAGCAGCTTGGAGGGACTACCTAACTACGAGCAGTACTTC. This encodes CASSLEGLPNYEQYF. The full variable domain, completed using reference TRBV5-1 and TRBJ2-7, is KAGVTQTPRYLIKTRGQQVTLSCSPISGHRSVSWYQQTPGQGLQFLFEYFSETQRNKGNFPGRFSGRQFSNSRSEMNVSTLELGDSALYLCASSLEGLPNYEQYFGPGTRLTVT.

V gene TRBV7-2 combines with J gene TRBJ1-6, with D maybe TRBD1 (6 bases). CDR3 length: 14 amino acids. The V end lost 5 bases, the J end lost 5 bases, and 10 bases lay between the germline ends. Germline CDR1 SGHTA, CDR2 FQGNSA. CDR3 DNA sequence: TGTGCCAGCAGCCCGCAGGGGAATAATTCACCCCTCCACTTT. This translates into CASSPQGNNSPLHF.

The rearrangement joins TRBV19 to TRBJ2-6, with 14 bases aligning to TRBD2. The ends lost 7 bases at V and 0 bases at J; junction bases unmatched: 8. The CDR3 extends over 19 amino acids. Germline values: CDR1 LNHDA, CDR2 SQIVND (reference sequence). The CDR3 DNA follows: TGTGCCAGTACCAGATCGGGACTAGCGGGGGTCTCTGGGGCCAACGTCCTGACTTTC. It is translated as CASTRSGLAGVSGANVLTF.

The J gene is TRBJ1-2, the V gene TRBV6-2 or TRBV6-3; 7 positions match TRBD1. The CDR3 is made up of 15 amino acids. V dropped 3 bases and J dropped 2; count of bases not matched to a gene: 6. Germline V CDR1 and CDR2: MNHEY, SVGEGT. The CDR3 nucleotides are TGTGCCAGCAGTTATCAAGGGACAGCGAACTATGGCTACACCTTC. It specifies CASSYQGTANYGYTF.

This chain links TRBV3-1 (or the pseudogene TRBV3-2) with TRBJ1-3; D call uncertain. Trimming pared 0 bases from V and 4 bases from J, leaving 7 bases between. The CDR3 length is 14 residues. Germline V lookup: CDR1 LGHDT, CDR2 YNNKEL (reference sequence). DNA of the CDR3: TGTGCCAGCAGCCAAGAAGGAGGGGGAAACACCATATATTTT. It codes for CASSQEGGGNTIYF.

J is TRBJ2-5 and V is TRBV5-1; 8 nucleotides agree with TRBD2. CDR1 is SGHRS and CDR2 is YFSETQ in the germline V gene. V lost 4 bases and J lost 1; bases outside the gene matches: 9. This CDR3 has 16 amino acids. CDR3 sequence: CASSHSSGTSQETQYF. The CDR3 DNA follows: TGCGCCAGCAGCCACTCCTCCGGGACTAGCCAAGAGACCCAGTACTTC.

CDR3 protein: CASSLTSGSGDTQYF. In DNA, the CDR3 is TGTGCCAGCAGCTTAACTAGCGGGAGTGGGGATACGCAGTATTTT. The J gene is TRBJ2-3, the V gene TRBV7-2; 11 bases line up with TRBD2. The CDR3 runs 15 residues. CDR1 is SGHTA and CDR2 is FQGNSA in the germline V gene. With V trimmed by 2 bases and J by 6 bases, 4 bases remained unmatched.

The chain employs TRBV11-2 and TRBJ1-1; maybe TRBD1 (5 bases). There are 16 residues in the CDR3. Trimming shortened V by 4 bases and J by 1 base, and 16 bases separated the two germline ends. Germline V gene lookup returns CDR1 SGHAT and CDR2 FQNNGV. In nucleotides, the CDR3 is TGTGCCAGCAGCTCAACTCGGGGGGGAAGGAACACTGAAGCTTTCTTT. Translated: CASSSTRGGRNTEAFF.

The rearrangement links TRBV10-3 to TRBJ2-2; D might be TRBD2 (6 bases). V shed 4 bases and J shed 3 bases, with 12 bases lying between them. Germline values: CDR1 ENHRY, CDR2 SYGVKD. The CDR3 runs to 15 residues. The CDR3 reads CAISVGGRDTGELFF. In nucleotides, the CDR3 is TGTGCCATCAGTGTGGGAGGACGGGACACCGGGGAGCTGTTTTTT.

CDR3 nucleotides: TGTGCCTGGAGTCTTACGGGGGTGAGGGGCCTTTATAGCAATCAGCCCCAGCATTTT. This translates into CAWSLTGVRGLYSNQPQHF. The rearrangement uses TRBV30 and TRBJ1-5, with D tentatively TRBD1 (5 bases). The V gene's germline CDR1 is GTSNPN and CDR2 SVGIG (reference sequence). The CDR3 contains 19 residues. The V and J ends lost 2 bases and 0 bases respectively, with 23 bases between them.

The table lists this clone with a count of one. The chain's CDR3 is CASSRAGLNEKLFF. For the CDR3, the DNA is TGCGCCAGCAGCCGGGCGGGACTGAATGAAAAACTGTTTTTT. This rearrangement joins TRBV5-1 to TRBJ1-4, with D maybe TRBD1 (5 bases). There are 14 residues in the CDR3. The V gene's germline CDR1 is SGHRS and CDR2 YFSETQ. The V end was cut by 4 bases, the J end by 5 bases, with 12 bases between.

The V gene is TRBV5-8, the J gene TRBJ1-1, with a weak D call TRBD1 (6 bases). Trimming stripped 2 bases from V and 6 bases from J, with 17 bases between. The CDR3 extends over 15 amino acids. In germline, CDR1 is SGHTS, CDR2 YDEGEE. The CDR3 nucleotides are TGTGCCAGCAGCTTTTCCTCAGGGGCTAACGCTGAAGCTTTCTTT. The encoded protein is CASSFSSGANAEAFF.

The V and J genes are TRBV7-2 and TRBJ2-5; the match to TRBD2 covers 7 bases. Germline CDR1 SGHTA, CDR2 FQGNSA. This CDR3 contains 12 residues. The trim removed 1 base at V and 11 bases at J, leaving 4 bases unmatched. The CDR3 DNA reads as TGTGCCAGCAGCTTAGACCGGACTAGACAGTACTTC. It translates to CASSLDRTRQYF.

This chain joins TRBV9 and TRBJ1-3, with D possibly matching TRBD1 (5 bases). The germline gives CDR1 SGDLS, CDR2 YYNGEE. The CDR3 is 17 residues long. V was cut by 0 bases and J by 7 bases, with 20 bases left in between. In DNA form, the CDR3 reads TGTGCCAGCAGCGTAGGAGGTAGCCGGACATCGTGGAACACCATATATTTT. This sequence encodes CASSVGGSRTSWNTIYF.

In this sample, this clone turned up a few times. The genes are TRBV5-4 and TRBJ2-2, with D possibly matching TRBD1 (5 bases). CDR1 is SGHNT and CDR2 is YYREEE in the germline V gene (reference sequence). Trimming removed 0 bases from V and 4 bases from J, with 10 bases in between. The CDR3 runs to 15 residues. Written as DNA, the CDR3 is TGTGCCAGCAGCTTGGTAGGGGCGAGCACCGGGGAGCTGTTTTTT. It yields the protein CASSLVGASTGELFF.

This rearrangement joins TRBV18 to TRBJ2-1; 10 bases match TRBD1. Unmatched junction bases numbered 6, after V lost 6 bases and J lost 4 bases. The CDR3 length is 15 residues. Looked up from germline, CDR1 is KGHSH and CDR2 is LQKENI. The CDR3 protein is CASSLGTGEYNEQFF. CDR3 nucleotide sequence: TGTGCCAGCTCCCTGGGGACAGGGGAGTACAATGAGCAGTTCTTC.

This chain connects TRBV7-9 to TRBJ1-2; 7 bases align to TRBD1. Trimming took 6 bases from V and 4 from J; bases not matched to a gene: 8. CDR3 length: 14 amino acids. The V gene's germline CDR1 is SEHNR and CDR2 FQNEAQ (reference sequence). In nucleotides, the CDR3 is TGTGCCAGCAGAAGCAGGGACAGCGCCTATGGCTACACCTTC. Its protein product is CASRSRDSAYGYTF.